This TCR beta chain was recovered during a study of vaccination and CD4 T cells after COVID-19. With the Oncomine TCR Beta short-read assay, DNA from cultured CD4+ T cells was sequenced. TCRdb reprocessed the PCR reads with MiXCR, giving one entry per CDR3 protein. This sample has fewer than 9,000 distinct CDR3 sequences, with roughly 70% found just once. Trimming took 2 bases from V and 8 from J, leaving 9 bases between them. The CDR3 totals 12 residues. Germline values: CDR1 SEHNR, CDR2 FQNEAQ (reference sequence). Treatment described: approximately 11-day PBMC culture with coronavirus spike peptide pools or control peptides (ViraFEST assay). The sample holds a few counts of this clonotype. What it binds is not known.

Sequencing was carried out using CD4+ T cells from blood, cultured in vitro. This sequence originates from a human donor who had recovered from COVID-19. The chain has TRBV7-9 and TRBJ1-2; D not certain. CDR3 loop: CASSLRVLGYTF. For the CDR3, the DNA is TGTGCCAGCAGCTTAAGGGTTTTGGGCTACACCTTC.